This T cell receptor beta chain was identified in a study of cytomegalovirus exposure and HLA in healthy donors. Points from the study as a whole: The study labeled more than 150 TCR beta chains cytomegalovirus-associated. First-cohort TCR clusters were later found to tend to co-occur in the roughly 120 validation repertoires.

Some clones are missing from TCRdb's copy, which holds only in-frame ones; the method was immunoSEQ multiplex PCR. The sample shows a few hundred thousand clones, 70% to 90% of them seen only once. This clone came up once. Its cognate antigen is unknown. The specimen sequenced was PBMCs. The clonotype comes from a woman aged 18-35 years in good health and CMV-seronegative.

DNA for the CDR3: TGTGCCAGTAGTATTCCCCTGGCAGGGGGTATCGCTGAAGCTTTCTTT. Protein product: CASSIPLAGGIAEAFF. V is TRBV19 and J is TRBJ1-1; 7 bases are shared with TRBD1. Trimming took 3 bases from V and 6 from J; bases not matched to a gene: 13. This CDR3 contains 16 residues. Germline CDR1 is LNHDA and CDR2 is SQIVND (reference sequence). Combining the CDR3 with reference TRBV19 and TRBJ1-1 gives the whole variable domain DGGITQSPKYLFRKEGQNVTLSCEQNLNHDAMYWYRQDPGQGLRLIYYSQIVNDFQKGDIAEGYSVSREKKESFPLTVTSAQKNPTAFYLCASSIPLAGGIAEAFFGQGTRLTVV.